Each of the 28 T cell receptor beta chains below was sequenced from the same sample in a study of cytotoxic CD8 clonotypes in ibrutinib-treated CLL. Sequencing used immunoSEQ multiplex PCR; TCRdb keeps in-frame clones, though not all of them. The table lists around 150,000 clones, roughly 86% of them singletons, with approximately 2% in the top ten. The input for sequencing was PBMCs, taken after 12 months of ibrutinib treatment. The origin of the receptors is a human donor with chronic lymphocytic leukemia.

This chain uses TRBV5-1 with TRBJ1-4; 7 positions match TRBD1. The length of the CDR3 is 17 residues. The junction had 5 bases not matched to a gene; V was cut back by 0 bases and J by 0 bases. Germline CDR1 is SGHRS and CDR2 is YFSETQ. CDR3 coding DNA: TGCGCCAGCAGCTTGGGACAGGGTGGGTCAACTAATGAAAAACTGTTTTTT. Translated: CASSLGQGGSTNEKLFF. The full variable domain, in which reference TRBV5-1 and TRBJ1-4 provide the parts outside the CDR3, is KAGVTQTPRYLIKTRGQQVTLSCSPISGHRSVSWYQQTPGQGLQFLFEYFSETQRNKGNFPGRFSGRQFSNSRSEMNVSTLELGDSALYLCASSLGQGGSTNEKLFFGSGTQLSVL.

The chain has TRBV4-2 and TRBJ2-3; 12 bases are a match to TRBD1. CDR3 size: 17 residues. With 4 bases clipped from V and 2 bases from J, the junction kept 7 bases outside the gene matches. Germline CDR1 LGHNA, CDR2 YNFKEQ. The DNA of the CDR3 is TGTGCCAGCAGCCCGGGACAGGGGGCAGAATTCACAGATACGCAGTATTTT. It translates to CASSPGQGAEFTDTQYF.

The chain couples TRBV4-1 to TRBJ1-1, with TRBD1 identical over 7 bases. The CDR3 has 16 residues. The V and J ends lost 4 bases and 3 bases, in that order; junction bases with no gene match: 11. Germline CDR1 and CDR2: MGHRA and YSYEKL. The CDR3 is CASSRARRGQDTEAFF. The CDR3 DNA reads as TGCGCCAGCAGCCGCGCTCGAAGGGGGCAAGACACTGAAGCTTTCTTT.

The chain employs TRBV6-1 and TRBJ1-5; D call uncertain. This CDR3 has 10 residues. V was trimmed by 1 base and J by 11 bases, leaving 3 bases between them. The germline CDR1 and CDR2 sequences are MNHNS and SASEGT. The CDR3 sequence: CASSEVAQHF. The CDR3 DNA is TGTGCCAGCAGTGAAGTAGCCCAGCATTTT.

The rearrangement joins TRBV18 to TRBJ1-5; possibly TRBD1 for D (5 bases). V was trimmed by 8 bases and J by 4 bases, leaving 21 bases between them. The CDR3 totals 16 residues. The germline gives CDR1 KGHSH, CDR2 LQKENI. CDR3 protein: CASQGQTAGPNQPQHF. CDR3 coding DNA: TGTGCCAGCCAAGGTCAGACAGCCGGGCCTAATCAGCCCCAGCATTTT.

The chain is built from TRBV19 and TRBJ2-7, with D unresolved. V was pared by 7 bases and J by 5 bases, with 15 bases between. CDR1 and CDR2 from the germline V gene are LNHDA and SQIVND (reference sequence). This CDR3 contains 13 residues. The CDR3, as DNA: TGTGCCAGTAAACGACGGTTGATCCACGAGCAGTACTTC. Translating it yields CASKRRLIHEQYF.

The genes are TRBV9 and TRBJ1-2; 7 bases agree with TRBD1. CDR3 length: 14 amino acids. Germline V gene sequence: CDR1 SGDLS, CDR2 YYNGEE. Losses at the gene ends were 3 bases for V and 0 bases for J; bases not matched to a gene: 2. For the CDR3, the DNA is TGTGCCAGCAGCGAGACAGGGACTAACTATGGCTACACCTTC. Its protein product is CASSETGTNYGYTF.

This sequence joins TRBV4-3 and TRBJ2-7; 11 bases map to TRBD1. The trim removed 4 bases at V and 5 bases at J, leaving 7 bases unmatched. The CDR3 loop spans 15 amino acids. The germline V gene encodes CDR1 LGHNA and CDR2 YSLEER. CDR3 nucleotide sequence: TGCGCCAGCAGCCTGTGGACAGGGGGCTTGGACGAGCAGTACTTC. It yields the protein CASSLWTGGLDEQYF.

The chain recombines TRBV27 with TRBJ2-1, with D maybe TRBD2 (5 bases). Germline V CDR1 and CDR2: MNHEY, SMNVEV (reference sequence). V lost 6 bases and J lost 0, with 12 bases in between. CDR3 length: 15 residues. In nucleotides, the CDR3 is TGTGCCAGCAGCCTCGACTACGACTCCTACAATGAGCAGTTCTTC. Protein sequence: CASSLDYDSYNEQFF.

This chain links TRBV10-3 with TRBJ2-7, with TRBD2 as a possible D gene (5 bases). V was cut by 0 bases and J by 2 bases, with 8 bases left in between. This CDR3 region has 14 residues. In germline, CDR1 is ENHRY, CDR2 SYGVKD. CDR3 protein: CAISESYGTYEQYF. The CDR3 DNA reads TGTGCCATCAGTGAGTCGTACGGGACCTACGAGCAGTACTTC.

With regard to this clone: Additional DNA sequences in this sample encode the identical CDR3. V is TRBV7-2 and J is TRBJ1-3, with D tentatively TRBD1 (5 bases). Germline V CDR1 and CDR2: SGHTA, FQGNSA. V was cut by 4 bases and J by 1 base, with 8 bases left in between. The CDR3 has 14 amino acids. The CDR3 spells CASSSGTSGNTIYF. In DNA, the CDR3 is TGTGCCAGCAGCTCCGGGACGTCTGGAAACACCATATATTTT.

The chain joins TRBV7-2 to TRBJ1-1; D is possibly TRBD1 (6 bases). CDR3 length: 14 amino acids. Germline CDR1 is SGHTA and CDR2 is FQGNSA. V was pared by 5 bases and J by 4 bases, with 14 bases between. The CDR3 DNA reads TGTGCCAGCAGCCTACAGGGAAAGAGCACTGAAGCTTTCTTT. It yields the protein CASSLQGKSTEAFF.

The V gene is TRBV28, the J gene TRBJ2-2, with 11 nucleotides matching TRBD1. This CDR3 is built from 15 residues. Germline values: CDR1 MDHEN, CDR2 SYDVKM. The J segment lost 4 bases and the V segment lost 4 bases, leaving 2 bases of the junction unmatched. CDR3 DNA sequence: TGTGCCAGCAGTTGGACAGGGGGCACCACCGGGGAGCTGTTTTTT. This sequence encodes CASSWTGGTTGELFF.

The chain uses TRBV4-3 and TRBJ2-2; 7 positions match TRBD2. Germline trimming cut 1 base from V and 1 base from J; bases unmatched to any gene: 3. CDR1 and CDR2 from the germline V gene are LGHNA and YSLEER. The CDR3 has 16 residues. The CDR3 region is CASSQGSGGNTGELFF. The CDR3 DNA reads TGCGCCAGCAGCCAAGGGTCGGGGGGGAACACCGGGGAGCTGTTTTTT.

The V gene is TRBV6-1, the J gene TRBJ2-2; D is undetermined. In germline, CDR1 is MNHNS, CDR2 SASEGT. CDR3 length equals 14 residues. V gave up 1 base and J gave up 5 bases, with 8 bases separating them. The CDR3 DNA follows: TGTGCCAGCAGTGAAGTTATTAATACCGGGGAGCTGTTTTTT. It is translated as CASSEVINTGELFF.

The V and J genes are TRBV5-4 and TRBJ1-2; D not certain. This CDR3 has 16 residues. Germline CDR1 is SGHNT and CDR2 is YYREEE (reference sequence). Trimming removed 4 bases at V and 5 bases at J, with 21 bases between. CDR3 region: CASSSPPGGDRYGYTF. The CDR3 DNA reads as TGTGCCAGCAGCAGTCCCCCCGGCGGGGATCGGTATGGCTACACCTTC.

The rearrangement links TRBV5-4 to TRBJ1-5, with D unclear. Germline CDR1 SGHNT, CDR2 YYREEE (reference sequence). The CDR3 is 15 amino acids. The ends were cut back, 4 bases at V and 4 bases at J, with 15 bases in the middle. The CDR3 reads CASSQDPVGNQPQHF. As DNA, the CDR3 is TGTGCCAGCAGCCAAGATCCGGTAGGGAATCAGCCCCAGCATTTT.

The CDR3 is CASSPALLGNRAPTF. CDR3 bases: TGTGCCAGCAGTCCTGCCCTACTGGGGAACAGGGCTCCCACCTTC. The V and J genes are TRBV28 and TRBJ1-2, with a possible D match to TRBD1 (6 bases). From germline, CDR1 is MDHEN and CDR2 SYDVKM. The length of the CDR3 is 15 residues. The V end lost 5 bases, the J end lost 13 bases, and 26 bases lay between the germline ends.

This clone was counted between two and nine times. The chain employs TRBV7-2 and TRBJ2-5, with D maybe TRBD2 (6 bases). Germline values: CDR1 SGHTA, CDR2 FQGNSA. V was shortened by 1 base and J by 2 bases, with 17 bases between the two germline ends. The CDR3 has 17 amino acids. Here the CDR3 DNA reads TGTGCCAGCAGCTTAGGGCGGGGTAGCGGAGCACAAGAGACCCAGTACTTC. Protein product: CASSLGRGSGAQETQYF.

V and J are TRBV4-3 and TRBJ1-1; a weak D match, TRBD1 (6 bases). Germline loops: CDR1 LGHNA, CDR2 YSLEER. Between the trimmed V and J ends, which lost 1 base and 0 bases, there was a span of 9 bases. This CDR3 spans 15 amino acids. CDR3 DNA sequence: TGCGCCAGCAGCCAAGGCGGACAGCTGAACACTGAAGCTTTCTTT. Translating it yields CASSQGGQLNTEAFF.

CDR3 protein: CAVRRHHYEQYF. CDR3 bases: TGTGCCGTCAGGCGACATCACTACGAGCAGTACTTC. The V call is TRBV6-1, the J call TRBJ2-7; D gene ambiguous. CDR1 is MNHNS, CDR2 SASEGT, per germline. V dropped 11 bases and J dropped 3 bases, with 14 bases sitting between them. This CDR3 is built from 12 residues.

V and J are TRBV11-1 and TRBJ2-7; TRBD1 matches 11 bases. The CDR3 spans 14 residues. The trim removed 5 bases at V and 4 bases at J, leaving 4 bases unmatched. Germline CDR1 and CDR2: SGHAT and FQDESV (reference sequence). DNA of the CDR3: TGTGCCAGCAGCCCCTGGGACAGGGGGTACGAGCAGTACTTC. Its translation is CASSPWDRGYEQYF.

This chain links TRBV15 with TRBJ1-2; weak D call: TRBD1 (5 bases). Germline assignment: CDR1 LNHNV and CDR2 YYDKDF (reference sequence). The CDR3 length is 13 residues. The V gene lost 11 bases and the J gene lost 6 bases, with 19 bases spanning the gap. CDR3 residues: CAARLAGADGYTF. In DNA, the CDR3 is TGTGCCGCCCGTTTGGCCGGGGCAGATGGCTACACCTTC.

The chain uses TRBV4-3 and TRBJ2-7; unclear D gene. Germline CDR1 is LGHNA and CDR2 is YSLEER. Trimming stripped 0 bases from V and 4 bases from J, with 10 bases between. This CDR3 region has 14 residues. DNA of the CDR3: TGCGCCAGCAGCCAAGAGGCAGGTCGGTACGAGCAGTACTTC. This gives the protein CASSQEAGRYEQYF.

This clone was observed a few times. This sequence joins TRBV6-5 and TRBJ2-5; TRBD2 aligns across 8 bases. The CDR3 runs 13 residues. Trimming cost V 5 bases and J 4 bases; bases outside gene matches: 3. Germline V lookup: CDR1 MNHEY, CDR2 SVGAGI. CDR3: CASSITSGETQYF. In nucleotides, the CDR3 is TGTGCCAGCAGTATTACTAGCGGAGAGACCCAGTACTTC.

This clone was seen a few times. V and J are TRBV19 and TRBJ2-7; 11 nucleotides agree with TRBD2. The CDR3 totals 15 residues. V dropped 5 bases and J dropped 2; count of bases not matched to a gene: 5. CDR1 is LNHDA and CDR2 is SQIVND in the germline V gene (reference sequence). CDR3 protein: CASSLAGGRTYEQYF. In DNA, the CDR3 is TGTGCCAGTAGTTTAGCGGGAGGGCGGACCTACGAGCAGTACTTC.

The rearrangement uses TRBV5-1 and TRBJ1-1; D not certain. Per the germline V gene, CDR1 is SGHRS and CDR2 is YFSETQ. The germline V and J ends were trimmed by 0 bases and 2 bases, with 5 bases remaining between them. This CDR3 has 13 amino acids. CDR3 in amino acids: CASSLVRNTEAFF. As DNA, the CDR3 is TGCGCCAGCAGCTTGGTGAGAAACACTGAAGCTTTCTTT.

The chain links TRBV10-3 to TRBJ1-5, with 11 bases that match TRBD1. Germline V gene data show CDR1 as ENHRY and CDR2 as SYGVKD. Trimming removed 2 bases from V and 3 bases from J; junction bases left unmatched: 6. This CDR3 contains 17 residues. DNA for the CDR3: TGTGCCATCAGTGAGCGATTGGGACAGGGGGACAATCAGCCCCAGCATTTT. Amino acids: CAISERLGQGDNQPQHF.